The clone carrying this T cell receptor beta chain was seen more than once but under ten times. Its target is not known. The entirety of the isolated RNA underwent reverse transcription, so expressed TCRB transcripts were sequenced. Sequencing was performed with immunoSEQ multiplex PCR; in TCRdb, only in-frame clones are kept and a portion is missing. The table has under 950,000 clones, roughly 15% seen once. These data are taken from a study of beta chain features in type 1 diabetes. Study outcomes and limitations: It was not settled here whether HLA type affects TCRB rearrangement. Insertions at VDJ junctions were less frequent in type 1 diabetes patients. These patients also deleted more nucleotides at the same junctions. cDNA-based sequencing might over-represent cells highly expressing TCR.

The specimen sequenced was naive CD4+ T cells from blood. This receptor was obtained from a woman aged 18-29 years in good health.

DNA of the CDR3: TGTGCCAGCAGCTTTACCAACACCGGGGAGCTGTTTTTT. It translates to CASSFTNTGELFF. V and J are TRBV11-2 and TRBJ2-2; D call uncertain. The CDR3 sequence is 13 residues long. The V and J ends lost 3 bases and 2 bases respectively, with 4 bases between them. CDR1 and CDR2 (germline): SGHAT, FQNNGV.